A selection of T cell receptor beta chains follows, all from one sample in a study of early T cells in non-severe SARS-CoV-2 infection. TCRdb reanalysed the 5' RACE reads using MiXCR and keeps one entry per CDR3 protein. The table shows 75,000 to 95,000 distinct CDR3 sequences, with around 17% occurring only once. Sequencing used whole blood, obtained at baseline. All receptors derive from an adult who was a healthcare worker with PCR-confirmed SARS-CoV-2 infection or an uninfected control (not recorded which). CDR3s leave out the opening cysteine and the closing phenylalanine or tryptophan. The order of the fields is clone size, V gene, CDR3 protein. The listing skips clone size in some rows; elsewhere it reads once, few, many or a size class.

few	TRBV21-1	ASRMRNVGYT
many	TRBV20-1	SARDYEQY
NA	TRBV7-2	ASSFYQHNQPQH
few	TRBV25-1	ASSLTGNNQPQH
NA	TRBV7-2	ASSYMADTQY
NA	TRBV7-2	ASSWTPGTDYGYT
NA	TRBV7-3	ASSHGLGRGRDYEQY
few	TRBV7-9	ASSLSIGSGRYEQY
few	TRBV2	ASRQMENTDTQY
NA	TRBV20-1	SARTTGRVNSPLH
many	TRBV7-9	ASSFEANYGYT
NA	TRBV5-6	ASSLVDTGAGELF
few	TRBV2	ASMQGYGANVLT
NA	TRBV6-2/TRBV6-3	ASSPTGGPDTQY
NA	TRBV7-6	ASSFQGFAVYEQY